The present TCR beta chain was sequenced within a study of vaccination and CD4 T cells after COVID-19 (dated by TCRdb to between 2021 and 2022). Background on the whole study: SARS-CoV-2 positivity had been established in the convalescent patients by nasal swab PCR, and mild disease was recorded in about 9 of these patients and severe disease in one. As controls, cultures received a CEFX viral epitope pool (the positive control), an HIV-1 Nef peptide pool (the negative control), or no peptide at all. The convalescent cohort comprised six males and four females, including two Hispanic individuals, seven Caucasians, two Asians and one multiracial person. The time from the second vaccine dose to post-vaccine blood sampling had a median of 72 days and ranged from roughly 13 to 241 days. In under twelve COVID-19 convalescent patients and a handful of infection-naive healthy vaccine recipients, researchers compared the spike-specific CD4+ TCR repertoire from before mRNA vaccination with the repertoire from after. The cultures were stimulated with overlapping spike peptide pools from SARS-CoV-2 and from the common cold coronaviruses HCoV-NL63, HCoV-OC43 and HCoV-229E. Each participant got two doses of either the Pfizer-BioNTech BNT162b2 vaccine (n=8) or the Moderna mRNA-1273 vaccine (n=2). Post-COVID blood samples were collected from convalescent patients a median of roughly 100 days after diagnosis, with a range of about 30 to 161 days. Points the paper makes about the study in general: In convalescent patients, a median 86.3% of post-vaccine SARS-CoV-2-reactive clones were detected only after vaccination, and vaccine-specific priming was suggested by this finding. The median count of SARS-CoV-2-reactive clonotypes went up from 21 after infection to 30 to 40 after vaccination, although the change was not significant. In convalescent patients, nearly all vaccine-specific clones (304 of 307) were found to be mono-reactive for SARS-CoV-2 spike rather than cross-reactive with common cold coronaviruses. Only a relatively small number of convalescent patients were included in the study, and early timepoints following natural infection were not analyzed.

The library was generated by PCR. TCR sequencing of DNA from cultured CD4+ T cells used the Oncomine TCR Beta short-read assay at the Johns Hopkins FTIC core. The QIAamp micro DNA kit was used to extract genomic DNA from the cultured CD4+ T cells. Oncomine TCR Beta libraries from cultured CD4+ T cells were pooled using unique dual indexes and sequenced on an Illumina iSeq 100. Turning to the authors' computational methods: Non-productive sequences were filtered out, and CDR3s that did not start with C, did not end with F or W, or were shorter than 7 amino acids were discarded. The MANAFEST web application was used to identify antigen-specific clonotypes by comparing peptide-stimulated wells against reference wells and other culture wells. To be called positive, a clone needed an FDR below 0.05, an odds ratio above 5, and a productive frequency above 0.1% in at least two of three replicate wells. Clonotypes that were significantly expanded in both SARS-CoV-2 spike wells and at least one common cold coronavirus spike condition were defined as cross-reactive. CDR3 homology was assessed with Levenshtein distances (stringdist) and unrooted phylogenetic trees (ape) in R version 3.6.1. Starting from the raw public reads, TCRdb applied fastp trimming at Q25, assembled clones with MiXCR and retained in-frame beta chains. CDR3 protein duplicates are merged, each entry listing the most common genes and DNA. The V and J calls were not made by the authors but by TCRdb's processing. The sample table records around 17,000 distinct CDR3 sequences; around 61% of these occur just once. The ten largest clones take up 9.5% to 12% of the sample.

On this clonotype itself: Its antigen has not been determined. No much larger clone is present one base from it, and per-base qualities are unavailable.

Reading the label with the study, this specimen's treatment or condition is: roughly ten-day PBMC culture with coronavirus spike peptide pools or control peptides (ViraFEST assay). The study used the ViraFEST assay, which expanded antigen-specific T cells with peptide pools and then identified expanded clonotypes by TCR sequencing. The convalescent patients' positive SARS-CoV-2 PCR tests were from March to December 2020, which was before the Alpha, Beta and Delta variants emerged in the United States. Roughly 2.1 million PBMCs per well were cultured in IMDM with approximately 5.2% human AB serum and roughly 10 IU/ml IL-2, plus 10 ug/ml peptide pools. On days 3 and 7, half of the culture medium was replaced with fresh IL-2-containing medium. CD4+ T cells were isolated after roughly nine days of culture through negative selection using the EasySep CD4+ T cell isolation kit. Ficoll-Paque Plus gradient centrifugation was used to isolate PBMCs from whole blood, and the isolated PBMCs were then either used fresh or cryopreserved at -140C. Triplicate wells were generally used for each culture condition.

From the germline V gene (reference sequence), CDR1 is GTSNPN and CDR2 is SVGIG. The CDR3, cysteine through phenylalanine, is 13 amino acids long. The retained sequence is limited to the CDR3, 39 bases, with the frame set at the first base. A distance of 9 bases separates the germline ends of V and J, which lose 0 bases and 3 bases respectively. The sequence was obtained from a human donor who had recovered from COVID-19. Rearrangement joined TRBV30 to TRBJ2-7, with no D gene named confidently. Material for sequencing was CD4+ T cells from blood, cultured in vitro. The CDR3 protein is CAWSVRLHYEQYF. The DNA is as follows: TGTGCCTGGAGTGTTCGACTGCACTACGAGCAGTACTTC.